Detailed here is one T cell receptor (beta chain). The antigen this receptor binds is unknown. Base qualities are not provided; no much larger clone lies one nucleotide away. These data originate in a study of T cell responses to AZD1222 COVID-19 vaccine (dated by TCRdb to the early 2020s). About the investigation overall: A total of 230 to 250 trial participants underwent TCR sequencing, of whom approximately 200 had received two doses of AZD1222 and some 25 had received two doses of the MenACWY control vaccine. Trial participants were enrolled by age into subgroups of 18-55, 56-69 and 70-plus years, and around 140, 26 and 57 TCR-sequenced participants, respectively, were included in these subgroups.

Findings and caveats that apply to the study as a whole: Conclusions about previously exposed vaccinees are limited, since just 5 or 6 AZD1222 recipients were seropositive for SARS-CoV-2 at baseline. Spike-specific TCR breadth and depth rose significantly after two AZD1222 doses compared with day 0 and with MenACWY recipients. The 56-69-year group was small, and its depth increase did not reach significance, likely because of low power. Participants were mostly white British, with more females than males. The authors suggested clonal diversity may have been underestimated. No day 14 peak-response samples were available, so repertoires were characterized only after the peak T cell response. Vaccine-associated CD4 TCRs spanned the whole spike protein, with dominant responses in regions 160-218 and 743-854. Reportedly, close to half of the unique spike-specific TCRs recognized epitopes lying outside the regions that are mutated in the B.1.351 and B.1.1.7 variants.

The CDR3 regions of human TCRbeta chains were analyzed by immunosequencing. In the paper's pipeline: Repertoire TCRs were checked for matches against a reference library of SARS-CoV-2-specific TCRs that had been generated using the MIRA antigen-specificity platform. Breadth was defined as the fraction of unique TCRs that were SARS-CoV-2-associated. Depth was defined as the fraction of total T cells that were SARS-CoV-2-associated. Using the MIRA data, every spike-specific TCR was mapped to the spike region that the TCR reacted to and assigned to either a CD4 or a CD8 class. Log10-transformed breadth and depth values were compared by one-way ANOVA with Sidak's multiple comparisons tests. In its TCRdb copy, this immuneACCESS table keeps in-frame sequences only and misses some clones. Where compared with another copy, unresolved V genes explain less than half of these, and the others have no known cause. For V, J and clone size, that table is used; D and trimming come from the DNA. The sample table records around 110,000 clones; roughly 85% of these occur just once. Roughly 3.8% of the sample is taken by the ten largest.

Interpreted using the paper, the time point label stands for: baseline before first vaccination. The treatment or condition tag for this specimen amounts to: meningococcal conjugate vaccine given as trial control. The vaccinee samples were drawn from two UK trials, COV001 and COV002, one of which was a single-blind randomized controlled phase 2/3 trial testing AZD1222 (ChAdOx1 nCoV-19) in healthy adults. For TCRbeta chain sequencing, PBMC samples from trial participants were taken at day 0 and at day 28 after the second dose. Ends trimmed: V by 1 base, J by 6 bases; bases unmatched to a gene: 12. The germline V gene encodes CDR1 MGHRA and CDR2 YSYEKL. The CDR3, from cysteine to phenylalanine, totals 17 residues. Only CDR3 DNA remains: 51 bases, in frame from the first base.

The receptor was derived from an adult in good health. The rearranged chain carries TRBV4-1 and TRBJ2-1; 7 junctional bases match TRBD1. The sequencing used peripheral blood, collected on day 0 of MenACWY control vaccination. The CDR3 amino acid sequence is: CASSQASTGVMGNEQFF. The nucleotide sequence reads as follows: TGCGCCAGCAGCCAAGCATCTACAGGGGTCATGGGCAATGAGCAGTTCTTC.